This T cell receptor beta chain originates from a study of OX40 agonist ivuxolimab in advanced cancers. A note on the overall study: Ivuxolimab was a fully human IgG2 agonistic monoclonal antibody targeting the costimulatory receptor OX40 (CD134). Intravenous ivuxolimab was administered to patients every 2 weeks at six dose levels: 0.01, 0.1, 0.3, 1.5, 3 and 10 mg/kg. The purpose of peripheral TCRbeta sequencing was to test whether ivuxolimab changed TCR sequence diversity and led to clonal T-cell expansion. The dose-escalation cohort was around 84% male with a mean age of approximately 60 years, ranging from roughly 23 to 90. Three dose-escalation patients achieved partial responses, one with hepatocellular carcinoma and two with cutaneous melanoma. Prior anti-PD-1, anti-PD-L1 or anti-CTLA-4 therapy was permitted, and 35% to 40% of dose-escalation patients had received checkpoint inhibitors. The paper covers the monotherapy dose-escalation part of the phase I ivuxolimab trial, which included N ≈ 50 patients. Of the roughly 54 patients in dose escalation, around 19 had hepatocellular carcinoma, approximately 15 had melanoma, 9 had renal cell carcinoma and 9 had head and neck cancer.

The full study reports these points: On average, CD8+ T cells showed more expanded clones than CD4+ T cells after ivuxolimab. Partial responders in the 0.1-3.0 mg/kg groups had among the lowest normalized peripheral clonal expansion, especially among CD8+ T cells. At doses of 0.1 to 3.0 mg/kg, clonal expansion of both CD4+ and CD8+ blood T cells was observed from baseline to week 6. Low levels of normalized T-cell clonal expansion were also seen in some patients who did not respond. The antigen specificity of the clonally expanded peripheral T cells was not determined.

Patients with autoimmune disease history or receiving systemic immunosuppression were excluded from the trial. Peripheral blood for TCR sequencing was collected from all dose cohorts at baseline, on cycle 4 day 1, and on cycle 7 day 1. The samples were drawn from a first-in-human, open-label, multicenter phase I dose-escalation trial of ivuxolimab. Adults with locally advanced or metastatic head and neck squamous cell, hepatocellular, melanoma or renal cell carcinoma were enrolled in the trial. Before TCR sequencing, CD4+ T cells and CD8+ T cells were sorted from peripheral blood as separate populations. To sequence the TCRbeta CDR3 region, genomic DNA was isolated from the sorted cells. TCRbeta CDR3 regions were sequenced using the immunoSEQ Assay. This immuneACCESS table, as held by TCRdb, lists in-frame sequences with V and J called but not all clones. Of the missing ones, under half trace to an unresolved V gene in checked studies; the others have no known cause. Recorded for this sample are roughly 79,000 clones; about 90% of them occurred a single time. The leading ten clones occupy around 1.5% of the sample.

From the cysteine up to the phenylalanine, the CDR3 has a length of 14 residues. Of all the DNA, just the CDR3 is kept, 42 bases in frame from base 1. The germline V gene (reference sequence) supplies CDR1 SEHNR and CDR2 FQNEAQ. In the case of this clone: No antigen is known for it. At one end the junction does not follow the germline gene, possibly because of a read error.

Sequenced material: CD4+ or CD8+ T cells sorted from blood, taken in a trial of the OX40 agonist ivuxolimab. This receptor was obtained from an adult with an advanced solid tumor such as melanoma, head and neck, liver or kidney cancer. The chain links TRBV7-9 with TRBJ2-5; TRBD2 lines up with 12 middle nucleotides. The DNA sequence is as follows: TGTGCCAGCAGCCTAGCGGGAGGGGGAGAGACCCAGTACTTC. Translated, it gives CASSLAGGGETQYF.